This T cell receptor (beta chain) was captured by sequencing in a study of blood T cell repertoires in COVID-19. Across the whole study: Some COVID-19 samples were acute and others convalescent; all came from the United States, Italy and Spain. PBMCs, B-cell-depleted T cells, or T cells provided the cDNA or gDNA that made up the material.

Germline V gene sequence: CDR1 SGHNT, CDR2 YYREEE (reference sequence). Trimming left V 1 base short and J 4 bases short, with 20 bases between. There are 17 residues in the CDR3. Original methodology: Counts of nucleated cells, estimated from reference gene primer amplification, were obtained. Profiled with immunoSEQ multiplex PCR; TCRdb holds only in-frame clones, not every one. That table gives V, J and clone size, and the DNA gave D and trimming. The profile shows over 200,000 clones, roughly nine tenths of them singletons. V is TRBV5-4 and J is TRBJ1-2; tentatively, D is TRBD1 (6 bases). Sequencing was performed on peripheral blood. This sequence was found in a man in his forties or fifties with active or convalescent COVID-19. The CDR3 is CASSLRQGLDLSYGYTF. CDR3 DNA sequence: TGTGCCAGCAGCTTGCGGCAGGGGCTGGATCTGAGCTATGGCTACACCTTC. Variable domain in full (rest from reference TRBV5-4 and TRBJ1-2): ETGVTQSPTHLIKTRGQQVTLRCSSQSGHNTVSWYQQALGQGPQFIFQYYREEENGRGNFPPRFSGLQFPNYSSELNVNALELDDSALYLCASSLRQGLDLSYGYTFGSGTRLTVV.